Presented here are 5 T cell receptor beta chains from one specimen sequenced in a study of radiation and T cells in renal cell carcinoma. TCRdb keeps only in-frame clones here, not all; method: immunoSEQ multiplex PCR. This sample has 120,000 or so clones, with 81% found just once. The time point denotes: blood 2 weeks post-SBRT. Treatment: 15 Gy SBRT to primary tumor, nephrectomy 4 weeks later. The source material was blood, sampled from a patient whose treatment included radiotherapy and nephrectomy. All receptors derive from a man in his forties or fifties with renal cell carcinoma.

V is TRBV27 and J is TRBJ2-3, with D perhaps TRBD2 (6 bases). The V and J ends lost 2 bases and 0 bases respectively, with 9 bases between them. This CDR3 is built from 15 residues. Germline CDR1 MNHEY, CDR2 SMNVEV (reference sequence). CDR3 sequence: CASSLLALSTDTQYF. The CDR3, as DNA: TGTGCCAGCAGTTTACTAGCGCTCAGCACAGATACGCAGTATTTT.

The CDR3 DNA sequence: TGTGCCAGCAGCTCCCGAAGACAACCGGGACTAGCGGGAGTGGCGGTCGAGCAGTACTTC. Amino acids: CASSSRRQPGLAGVAVEQYF. This chain joins TRBV7-8 and TRBJ2-7, with 14 bases lining up with TRBD2. Trimming took 4 bases from V and 6 from J; bases not matched to a gene: 20. There are 20 residues in the CDR3. Germline V gives CDR1 SGHVS, CDR2 FQNEAQ.

This sequence joins TRBV4-1 and TRBJ1-5, with TRBD1 matching 7 bases. Germline CDR1 and CDR2: MGHRA and YSYEKL. With 0 bases clipped from V and 6 bases from J, the junction kept 5 bases outside the gene matches. The CDR3 runs to 15 residues. The CDR3 spells CASSQELSGGQPQHF. CDR3 sequence (DNA): TGCGCCAGCAGCCAAGAATTGTCAGGGGGTCAGCCCCAGCATTTT.

The chain employs TRBV2 and TRBJ1-1; tentative D call: TRBD1 (5 bases). CDR1 SNHLY and CDR2 FYNNEI come from the germline V gene. CDR3 length equals 15 residues. V lost 8 bases and J lost 0, with 16 bases in between. The CDR3 is CASDVGLALNTEAFF. The CDR3 region has the DNA TGTGCCAGCGATGTGGGGCTTGCCTTGAACACTGAAGCTTTCTTT.

The chain couples TRBV5-1 to TRBJ1-1; D gene ambiguous. This CDR3 has 14 residues. CDR1 is SGHRS and CDR2 is YFSETQ in the germline V gene. V dropped 2 bases and J dropped 5 bases, with 13 bases sitting between them. The CDR3 DNA sequence: TGCGCCAGCAGCTTCGGGCAGGAGGGAACTGAAGCTTTCTTT. Its translation is CASSFGQEGTEAFF.